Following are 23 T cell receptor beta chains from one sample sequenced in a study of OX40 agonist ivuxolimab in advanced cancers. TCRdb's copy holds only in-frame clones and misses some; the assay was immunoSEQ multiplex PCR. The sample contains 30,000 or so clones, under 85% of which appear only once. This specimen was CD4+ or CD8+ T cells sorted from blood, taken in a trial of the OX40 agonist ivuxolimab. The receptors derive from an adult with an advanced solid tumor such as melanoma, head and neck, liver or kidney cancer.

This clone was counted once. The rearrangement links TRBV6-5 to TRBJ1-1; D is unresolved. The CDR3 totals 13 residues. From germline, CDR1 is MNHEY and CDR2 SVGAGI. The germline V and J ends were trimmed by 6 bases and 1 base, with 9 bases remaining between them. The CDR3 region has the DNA TGTGCCAGCAGCCTGACATCGAACACTGAAGCTTTCTTT. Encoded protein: CASSLTSNTEAFF.

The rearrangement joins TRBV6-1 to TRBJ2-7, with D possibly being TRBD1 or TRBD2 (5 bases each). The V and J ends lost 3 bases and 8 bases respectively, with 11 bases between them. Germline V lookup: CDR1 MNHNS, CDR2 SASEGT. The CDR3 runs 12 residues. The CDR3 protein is CASSEIREKQYF. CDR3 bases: TGTGCCAGCAGTGAGATCAGGGAGAAGCAGTACTTC.

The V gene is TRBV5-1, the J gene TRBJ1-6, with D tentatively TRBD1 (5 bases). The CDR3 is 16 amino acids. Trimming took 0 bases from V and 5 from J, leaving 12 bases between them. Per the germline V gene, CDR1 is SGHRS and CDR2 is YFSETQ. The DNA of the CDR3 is TGCGCCAGCAGCTTGGAACCGGGGGACGATAATTCACCCCTCCACTTT. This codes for CASSLEPGDDNSPLHF.

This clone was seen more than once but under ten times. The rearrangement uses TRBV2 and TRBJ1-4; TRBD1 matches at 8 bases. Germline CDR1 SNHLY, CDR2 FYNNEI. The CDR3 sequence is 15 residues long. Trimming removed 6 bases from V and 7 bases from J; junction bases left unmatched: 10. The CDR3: CASRDGQGGFEKLFF. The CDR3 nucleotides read TGTGCCAGCAGAGATGGACAGGGAGGATTTGAAAAACTGTTTTTT.

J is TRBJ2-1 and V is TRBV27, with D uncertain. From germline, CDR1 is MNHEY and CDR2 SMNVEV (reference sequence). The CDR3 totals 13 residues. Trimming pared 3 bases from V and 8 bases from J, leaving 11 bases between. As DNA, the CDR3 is TGTGCCAGCAGTTTTCGCCAATGGCATGAGCAGTTCTTC. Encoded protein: CASSFRQWHEQFF.

The CDR3, as DNA: TGTGCCTGGAGTGTCGGTGAAGCTTTCTTT. Translated, it gives CAWSVGEAFF. V and J are TRBV30 and TRBJ1-1; D is unclear. This CDR3 has 10 amino acids. Germline CDR1 is GTSNPN and CDR2 is SVGIG (reference sequence). Trimming took off 0 bases at V and 7 bases at J, with 3 bases between the two ends.

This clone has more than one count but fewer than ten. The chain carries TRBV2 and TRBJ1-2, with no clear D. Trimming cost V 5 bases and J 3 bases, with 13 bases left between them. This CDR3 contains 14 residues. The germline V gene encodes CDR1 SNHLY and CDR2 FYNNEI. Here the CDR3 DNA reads TGTGCCAGCAGTTCTAATCGGGTGGACTATGGCTACACCTTC. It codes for CASSSNRVDYGYTF.

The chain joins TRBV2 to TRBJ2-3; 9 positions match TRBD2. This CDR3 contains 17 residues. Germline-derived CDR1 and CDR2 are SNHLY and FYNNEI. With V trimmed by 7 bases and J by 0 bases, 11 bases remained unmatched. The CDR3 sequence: CASNGASGTRSTDTQYF. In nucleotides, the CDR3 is TGTGCCAGCAACGGGGCTAGCGGGACACGTAGCACAGATACGCAGTATTTT.

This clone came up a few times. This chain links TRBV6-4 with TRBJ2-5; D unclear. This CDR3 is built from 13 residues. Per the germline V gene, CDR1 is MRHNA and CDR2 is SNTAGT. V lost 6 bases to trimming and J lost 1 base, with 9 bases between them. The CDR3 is CASSRTPQETQYF. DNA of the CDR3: TGTGCCAGCAGCCGGACGCCCCAAGAGACCCAGTACTTC.

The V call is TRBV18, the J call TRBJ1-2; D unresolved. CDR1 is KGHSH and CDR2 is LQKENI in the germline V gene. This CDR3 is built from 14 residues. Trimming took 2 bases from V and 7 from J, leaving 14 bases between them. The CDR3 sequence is CASSPSTSVVGYTF. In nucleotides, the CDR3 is TGTGCCAGCTCACCATCGACTTCCGTGGTTGGCTACACCTTC.

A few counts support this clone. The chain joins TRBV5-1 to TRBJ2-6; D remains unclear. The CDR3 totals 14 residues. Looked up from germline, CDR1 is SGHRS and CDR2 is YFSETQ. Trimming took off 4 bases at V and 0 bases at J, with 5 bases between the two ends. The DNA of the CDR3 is TGCGCCAGCAGCGTCTACTCTGGGGCCAACGTCCTGACTTTC. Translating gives CASSVYSGANVLTF.

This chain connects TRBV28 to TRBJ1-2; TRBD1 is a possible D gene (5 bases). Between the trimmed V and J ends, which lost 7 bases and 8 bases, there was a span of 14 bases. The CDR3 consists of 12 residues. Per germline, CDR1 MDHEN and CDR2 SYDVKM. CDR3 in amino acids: CASTLGGEGYTF. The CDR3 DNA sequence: TGTGCCAGCACCCTTGGGGGAGAGGGCTACACCTTC.

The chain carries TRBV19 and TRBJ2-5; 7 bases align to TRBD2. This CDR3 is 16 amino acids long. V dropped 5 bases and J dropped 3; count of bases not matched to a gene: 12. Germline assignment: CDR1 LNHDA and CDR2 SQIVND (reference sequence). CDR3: CASSWRRGMGEETQYF. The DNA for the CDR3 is TGTGCCAGTAGTTGGCGGCGGGGGATGGGGGAAGAGACCCAGTACTTC.

CDR3 amino acids: CASRGGSGRTDTQYF. In nucleotides, the CDR3 is TGTGCCAGTAGGGGCGGTAGCGGGAGGACAGATACGCAGTATTTT. The V call is TRBV19, the J call TRBJ2-3, with 10 bases lining up with TRBD2. CDR3 length: 15 residues. Trimming took 6 bases from V and 3 from J; bases not matched to a gene: 6. In germline, CDR1 is LNHDA, CDR2 SQIVND (reference sequence).

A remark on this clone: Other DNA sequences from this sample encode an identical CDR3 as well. In DNA, the CDR3 is TGTGCCAGCAGCTTGGACAGGGACAATGAGCAGTTCTTC. The encoded protein is CASSLDRDNEQFF. The V call is TRBV7-8, the J call TRBJ2-1; TRBD1 agrees at 8 bases. CDR1 and CDR2 (germline): SGHVS, FQNEAQ. The CDR3 totals 13 residues. Unmatched junction bases numbered 0, after V lost 3 bases and J lost 5 bases.

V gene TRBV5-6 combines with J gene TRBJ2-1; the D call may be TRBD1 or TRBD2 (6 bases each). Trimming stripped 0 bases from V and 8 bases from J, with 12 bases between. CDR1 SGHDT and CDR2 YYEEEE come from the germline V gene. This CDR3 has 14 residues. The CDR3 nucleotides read TGTGCCAGCAGCTTGGAGGGGGGATCGGATGAGCAGTTCTTC. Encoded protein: CASSLEGGSDEQFF.

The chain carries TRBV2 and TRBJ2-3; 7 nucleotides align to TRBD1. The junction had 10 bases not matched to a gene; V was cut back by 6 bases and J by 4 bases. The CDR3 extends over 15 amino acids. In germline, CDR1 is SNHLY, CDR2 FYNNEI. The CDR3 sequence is CASSPRQGWSDTQYF. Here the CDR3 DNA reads TGTGCCAGCAGCCCCCGACAGGGTTGGTCAGATACGCAGTATTTT.

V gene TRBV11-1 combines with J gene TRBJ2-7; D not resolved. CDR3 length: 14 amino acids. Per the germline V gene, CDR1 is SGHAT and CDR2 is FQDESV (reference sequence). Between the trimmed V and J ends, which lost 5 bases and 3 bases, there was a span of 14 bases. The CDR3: CASSPQGSLYEQYF. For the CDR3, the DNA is TGTGCCAGCAGCCCGCAAGGCAGCCTCTACGAGCAGTACTTC.

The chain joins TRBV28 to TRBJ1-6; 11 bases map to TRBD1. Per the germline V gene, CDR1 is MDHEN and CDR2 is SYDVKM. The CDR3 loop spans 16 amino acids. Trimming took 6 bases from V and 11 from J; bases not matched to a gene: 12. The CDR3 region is CASSPTWGTGGTPLHF. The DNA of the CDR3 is TGTGCCAGCAGCCCTACCTGGGGGACAGGGGGGACACCCCTCCACTTT.

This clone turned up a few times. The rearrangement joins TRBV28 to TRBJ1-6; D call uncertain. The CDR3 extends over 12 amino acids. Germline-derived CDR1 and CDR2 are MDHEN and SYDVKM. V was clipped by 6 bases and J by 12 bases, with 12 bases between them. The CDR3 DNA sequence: TGTGCCAGCAGCACCCGTACGGGACCCCTCCACTTT. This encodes CASSTRTGPLHF.

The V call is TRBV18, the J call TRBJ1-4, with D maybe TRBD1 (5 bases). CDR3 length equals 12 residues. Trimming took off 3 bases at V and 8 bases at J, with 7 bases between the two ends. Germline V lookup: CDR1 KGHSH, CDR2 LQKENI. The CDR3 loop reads CASSPAGEKLFF. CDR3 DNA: TGTGCCAGCTCACCCGCAGGGGAAAAACTGTTTTTT. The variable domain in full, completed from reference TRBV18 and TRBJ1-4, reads NAGVMQNPRHLVRRRGQEARLRCSPMKGHSHVYWYRQLPEEGLKFMVYLQKENIIDESGMPKERFSAEFPKEGPSILRIQQVVRGDSAAYFCASSPAGEKLFFGSGTQLSVL.

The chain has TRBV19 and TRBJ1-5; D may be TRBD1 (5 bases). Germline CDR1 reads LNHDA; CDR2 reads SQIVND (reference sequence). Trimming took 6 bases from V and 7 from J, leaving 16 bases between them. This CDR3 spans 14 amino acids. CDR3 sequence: CASRSREMGQPQHF. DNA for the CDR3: TGTGCCAGTAGGAGCAGGGAAATGGGCCAGCCCCAGCATTTT. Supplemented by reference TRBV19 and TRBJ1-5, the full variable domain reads DGGITQSPKYLFRKEGQNVTLSCEQNLNHDAMYWYRQDPGQGLRLIYYSQIVNDFQKGDIAEGYSVSREKKESFPLTVTSAQKNPTAFYLCASRSREMGQPQHFGDGTRLSIL.

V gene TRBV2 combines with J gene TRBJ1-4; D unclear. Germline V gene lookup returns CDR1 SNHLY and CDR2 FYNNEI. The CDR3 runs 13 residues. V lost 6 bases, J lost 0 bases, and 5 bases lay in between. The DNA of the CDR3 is TGTGCCAGCAGGAGGACAACTAATGAAAAACTGTTTTTT. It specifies CASRRTTNEKLFF.